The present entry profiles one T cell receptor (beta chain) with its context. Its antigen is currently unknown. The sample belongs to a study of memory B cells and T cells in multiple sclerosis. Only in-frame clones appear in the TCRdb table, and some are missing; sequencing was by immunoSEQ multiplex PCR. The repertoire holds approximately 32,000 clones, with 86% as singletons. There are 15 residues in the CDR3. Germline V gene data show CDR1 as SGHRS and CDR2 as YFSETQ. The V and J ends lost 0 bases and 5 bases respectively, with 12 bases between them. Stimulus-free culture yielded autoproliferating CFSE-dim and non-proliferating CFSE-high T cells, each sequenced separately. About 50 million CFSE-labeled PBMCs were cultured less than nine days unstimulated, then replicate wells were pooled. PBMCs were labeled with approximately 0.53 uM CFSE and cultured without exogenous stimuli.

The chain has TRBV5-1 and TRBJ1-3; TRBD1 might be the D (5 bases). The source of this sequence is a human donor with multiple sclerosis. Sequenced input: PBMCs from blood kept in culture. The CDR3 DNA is TGCGCCAGCAGCTTGGATGGGGGAAGGCGAAACACCATATATTTT. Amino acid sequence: CASSLDGGRRNTIYF.